This entry lists 7 T cell receptor beta chains sequenced from one sample in a study of T cells after yellow fever vaccination. TCRdb used MiXCR to reprocess the 5' RACE reads, holding one entry per CDR3 protein. The top ten clones hold about 3.5% of a sample with around 320,000 distinct CDR3 sequences, 8.5% to 10% of them seen once. Sequences were derived from CD4+ T cells sorted from PBMCs, sampled 5 days after the yellow fever booster vaccination. The receptors come from a man between 18 and 35 years old who received the YFV17D yellow fever vaccine.

This chain connects TRBV3-1 to TRBJ2-4; D unresolved. Trimming stripped 5 bases from V and 0 bases from J, with 23 bases between. This CDR3 contains 19 residues. Germline lookup yields CDR1 LGHDT and CDR2 YNNKEL (reference sequence). The CDR3 reads CASSVNRAKRPLAKNIQYF. The CDR3 DNA follows: TGTGCCAGCAGCGTAAACCGGGCCAAACGACCCTTAGCCAAAAACATTCAGTACTTC.

Only a few counts were recorded for this clonotype. V is TRBV7-2 and J is TRBJ1-5; 10 nucleotides match TRBD1. The germline CDR1 and CDR2 sequences are SGHTA and FQGNSA. The CDR3 is 15 amino acids. V was pared by 7 bases and J by 7 bases, with 10 bases of the junction left unmatched. CDR3 DNA sequence: TGTGCCAGCACCCTCAGGACAGGGGGAAGGCAGCCCCAGCATTTT. Translation gives CASTLRTGGRQPQHF.

The table lists this clonotype with many counts. The chain employs TRBV12-3 or TRBV12-4 and TRBJ2-3, with D uncertain. With 6 bases removed from V and 0 bases from J, the gap between germline ends came to 4 bases. This CDR3 region has 12 residues. CDR3 DNA sequence: TGTGCCAGCAGGCCAAGCACAGATACGCAGTATTTT. Protein product: CASRPSTDTQYF.

This clonotype showed up just a few times. V gene TRBV11-2 combines with J gene TRBJ1-1, with D perhaps matching TRBD1 (6 bases). Germline V gene lookup returns CDR1 SGHAT and CDR2 FQNNGV. This CDR3 is built from 17 residues. Deletions cut 0 bases from V and 1 base from J, with 15 bases between. The chain's CDR3 is CASSLDGGGGRNTEAFF. The CDR3 coding sequence is TGTGCCAGCAGCTTAGATGGAGGGGGTGGAAGGAACACTGAAGCTTTCTTT.

This sequence joins TRBV7-3 and TRBJ2-3, with D possibly being TRBD2 (5 bases). The length of the CDR3 is 13 residues. CDR1 and CDR2 (germline): SGHTA, FQGTGA. V lost 3 bases, J lost 9 bases, and 13 bases lay in between. Written as DNA, the CDR3 is TGTGCCAGCAGCTTCGGGGAGTCCCAGACGCAGTATTTT. This translates into CASSFGESQTQYF.

The rearrangement links TRBV28 to TRBJ1-1; perhaps TRBD1 as D (5 bases). This CDR3 is 12 amino acids long. Trimming left V 1 base short and J 7 bases short, with 7 bases between. Germline values: CDR1 MDHEN, CDR2 SYDVKM. In DNA, the CDR3 is TGTGCCAGCAGTTTATTACAGGATGAAGCTTTCTTT. Protein sequence: CASSLLQDEAFF.

The table lists this clonotype with many counts. V gene TRBV12-3 or TRBV12-4 combines with J gene TRBJ1-1; the D gene is possibly TRBD1 (6 bases). CDR3 length: 15 amino acids. V was trimmed by 5 bases and J by 5 bases, leaving 18 bases between them. The CDR3 here is CASSMNGGAGTEAFF. The CDR3 DNA reads TGTGCCAGCAGTATGAACGGGGGGGCCGGGACTGAAGCTTTCTTT.